Below, 9 T cell receptor beta chains from the same sample are listed, as sequenced in a study of regulatory T cells in long-lasting Graves disease. According to the study, TCR beta libraries were built with iRepertoire HTBI primers and CDR3-region Arm-PCR. TCRdb analysed the multiplex PCR reads with MiXCR anew, one entry per CDR3 protein. Found here are 350,000 to 400,000 distinct CDR3 sequences, 15% to 20% of them singletons; the top ten hold roughly 21%. Time point indicated: newly diagnosed GD, antithyroid drugs for less than 3 months. The TCR library used RNA extracted from PBMCs. Another study also made use of these data, one on T cells in Graves' hyperthyroidism and ophthalmopathy.

The sequencing used peripheral blood mononuclear cells (PBMCs), collected at new diagnosis, from a patient treated with antithyroid drugs. The source of these receptors is a young woman with Graves disease.

This clonotype was detected many times. The chain combines TRBV6-2 or TRBV6-3 with TRBJ2-1, with 9 nucleotides matching TRBD1. V was pared by 7 bases and J by 12 bases, with 13 bases of the junction left unmatched. The CDR3 is 14 amino acids. Per the germline V gene, CDR1 is MNHEY and CDR2 is SVGEGT. Written as DNA, the CDR3 is TGTGCCAGCACTAAACCCCGGGACAGGGAGGTGCAGTTCTTC. Protein product: CASTKPRDREVQFF.

This clonotype was recorded a few times. The rearrangement joins TRBV25-1 to TRBJ1-2; D unclear. The CDR3 is 14 residues long. The germline V gene has CDR1 MGHDK and CDR2 SYGVNS. V lost 7 bases and J lost 5, with 17 bases in between. The CDR3 region has the DNA TGTGCCAGCACCCCCACAGAGACTCTATATGGCTACACCTTC. This translates into CASTPTETLYGYTF.

This clonotype has ten or more counts. The rearrangement links TRBV18 to TRBJ2-1, with D possibly TRBD1 on 6 matching bases. The CDR3 totals 12 residues. Per germline, CDR1 KGHSH and CDR2 LQKENI. Trimming took off 6 bases at V and 6 bases at J, with 9 bases between the two ends. The CDR3 DNA reads as TGTGCCAGCTCGGTACAGGGCAATGAGCAGTTCTTC. It translates to CASSVQGNEQFF.

This clonotype was seen only a few times. The chain joins TRBV6-2 or TRBV6-3 to TRBJ2-1, with 9 bases matching TRBD2. The germline CDR1 and CDR2 sequences are MNHEY and SVGEGT. The CDR3 extends over 14 amino acids. J was trimmed by 9 bases and V by 2 bases; bases with no gene match: 5. The CDR3 spells CASSYLGGRGEQFF. In nucleotides, the CDR3 is TGTGCCAGCAGTTACCTCGGCGGGAGGGGTGAGCAGTTCTTC.

This clonotype appeared many times. The CDR3 coding sequence is TGTGCCAGCAAGGAGGGACAGGCCGGAAACACCATATATTTT. This sequence encodes CASKEGQAGNTIYF. This chain joins TRBV2 and TRBJ1-3; 8 bases agree with TRBD1. This CDR3 comprises 14 residues. V shed 7 bases, J shed 4 bases, and the junction held 6 bases outside the gene matches. The germline V gene encodes CDR1 SNHLY and CDR2 FYNNEI.

This clonotype appeared a few times. This chain links TRBV7-9 with TRBJ2-6, with D perhaps matching TRBD1 (8 bases). The germline V gene has CDR1 SEHNR and CDR2 FQNEAQ (reference sequence). The CDR3 length is 21 residues. V lost 3 bases to trimming and J lost 1 base, with 25 bases between them. The CDR3 DNA follows: TGTGCCAGCAGCTTCGGTGGGCAGGGGGCCGGGAGGATTTCTGGGGCCAACGTCCTGACTTTC. Translating it yields CASSFGGQGAGRISGANVLTF.

This clonotype was picked up many times. V gene TRBV11-1 combines with J gene TRBJ1-1, with TRBD1 matching 8 bases. The germline CDR1 and CDR2 sequences are SGHAT and FQDESV (reference sequence). This CDR3 contains 14 residues. Trimming cost V 3 bases and J 5 bases; bases outside gene matches: 5. The CDR3 reads CASSLTRGQTEAFF. Here the CDR3 DNA reads TGTGCCAGCAGCTTGACCAGGGGGCAGACTGAAGCTTTCTTT.

This clonotype was observed at least ten times. This chain links TRBV11-2 with TRBJ2-1; the match to TRBD2 covers 7 bases. The CDR3 spans 15 residues. V lost 7 bases and J lost 3; bases outside the gene matches: 9. Looked up from germline, CDR1 is SGHAT and CDR2 is FQNNGV. The CDR3 loop reads CASTTVWGGYNEQFF. In DNA form, the CDR3 reads TGTGCCAGCACCACTGTCTGGGGGGGCTACAATGAGCAGTTCTTC.

The chain uses TRBV4-1 and TRBJ2-1; 8 bases match TRBD1. The CDR3 consists of 17 residues. Trimming cost V 4 bases and J 0 bases; bases outside gene matches: 8. The germline gives CDR1 MGHRA, CDR2 YSYEKL. The CDR3 region is CASSPTDRVSSYNEQFF. The CDR3 DNA sequence: TGCGCCAGCAGCCCCACGGACAGGGTCTCCTCCTACAATGAGCAGTTCTTC.